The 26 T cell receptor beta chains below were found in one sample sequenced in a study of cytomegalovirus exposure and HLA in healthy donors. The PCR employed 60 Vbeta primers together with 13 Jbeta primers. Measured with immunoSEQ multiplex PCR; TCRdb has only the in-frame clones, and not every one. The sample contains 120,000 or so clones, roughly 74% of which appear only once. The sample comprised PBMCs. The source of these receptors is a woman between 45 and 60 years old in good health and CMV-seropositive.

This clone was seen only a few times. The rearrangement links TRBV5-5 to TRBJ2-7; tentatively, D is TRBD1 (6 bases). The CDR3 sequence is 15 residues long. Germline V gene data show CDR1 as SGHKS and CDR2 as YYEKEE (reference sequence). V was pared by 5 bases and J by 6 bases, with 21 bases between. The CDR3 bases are TGTGCCAGCAGATTATCGCATCAGGGGTTAGGCGAGCAGTACTTC. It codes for CASRLSHQGLGEQYF. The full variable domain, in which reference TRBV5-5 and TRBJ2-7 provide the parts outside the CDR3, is DAGVTQSPTHLIKTRGQQVTLRCSPISGHKSVSWYQQVLGQGPQFIFQYYEKEERGRGNFPDRFSARQFPNYSSELNVNALLLGDSALYLCASRLSHQGLGEQYFGPGTRLTVT.

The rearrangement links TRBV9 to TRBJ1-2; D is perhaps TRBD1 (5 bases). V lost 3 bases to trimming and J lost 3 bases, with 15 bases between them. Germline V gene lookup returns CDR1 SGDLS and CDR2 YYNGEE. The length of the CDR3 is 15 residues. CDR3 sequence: CASSGQFSPDYGYTF. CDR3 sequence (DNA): TGTGCCAGCAGCGGACAGTTTTCCCCGGACTATGGCTACACCTTC.

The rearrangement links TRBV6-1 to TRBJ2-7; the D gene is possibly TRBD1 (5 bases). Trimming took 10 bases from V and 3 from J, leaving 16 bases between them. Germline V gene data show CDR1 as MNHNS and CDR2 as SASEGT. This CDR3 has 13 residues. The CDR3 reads CATSVDIYYEQYF. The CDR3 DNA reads TGTGCCACCTCGGTGGACATCTACTACGAGCAGTACTTC.

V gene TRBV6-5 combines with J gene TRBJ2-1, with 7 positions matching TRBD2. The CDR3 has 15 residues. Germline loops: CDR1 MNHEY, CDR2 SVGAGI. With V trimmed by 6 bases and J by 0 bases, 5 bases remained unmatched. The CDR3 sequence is CASSRSGVSYNEQFF. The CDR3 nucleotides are TGTGCCAGCAGCAGAAGCGGGGTCTCCTACAATGAGCAGTTCTTC.

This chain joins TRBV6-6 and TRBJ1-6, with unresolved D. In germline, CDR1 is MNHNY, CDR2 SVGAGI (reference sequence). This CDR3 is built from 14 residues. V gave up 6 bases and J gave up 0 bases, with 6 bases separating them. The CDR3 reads CASRFSSYNSPLHF. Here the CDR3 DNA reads TGTGCCAGCAGATTTAGCTCCTATAATTCACCCCTCCACTTT.

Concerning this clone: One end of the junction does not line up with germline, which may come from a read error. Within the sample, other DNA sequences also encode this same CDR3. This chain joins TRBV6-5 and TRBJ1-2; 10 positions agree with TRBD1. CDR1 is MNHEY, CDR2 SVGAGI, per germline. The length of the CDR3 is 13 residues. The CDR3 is CASSYRDRGGDTF. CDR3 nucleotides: TGCGCCAGCAGTTACCGGGACAGGGGAGGAGACACCTTC.

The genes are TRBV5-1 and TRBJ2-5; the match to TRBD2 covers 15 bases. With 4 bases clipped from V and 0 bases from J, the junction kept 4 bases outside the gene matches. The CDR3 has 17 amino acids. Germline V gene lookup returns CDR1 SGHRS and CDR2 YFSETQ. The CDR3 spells CASSAGTSGGNQETQYF. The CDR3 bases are TGCGCCAGCAGCGCGGGGACTAGCGGGGGGAACCAAGAGACCCAGTACTTC. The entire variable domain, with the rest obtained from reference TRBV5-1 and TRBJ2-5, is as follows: KAGVTQTPRYLIKTRGQQVTLSCSPISGHRSVSWYQQTPGQGLQFLFEYFSETQRNKGNFPGRFSGRQFSNSRSEMNVSTLELGDSALYLCASSAGTSGGNQETQYFGPGTRLLVL.

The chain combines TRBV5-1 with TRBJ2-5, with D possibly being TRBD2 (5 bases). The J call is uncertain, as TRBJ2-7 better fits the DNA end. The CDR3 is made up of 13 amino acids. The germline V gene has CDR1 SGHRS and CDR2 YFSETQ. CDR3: CASSPDGDYEQYF. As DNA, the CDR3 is TGCGCCAGCAGCCCCGACGGGGATTACGAGCAGTACTTC.

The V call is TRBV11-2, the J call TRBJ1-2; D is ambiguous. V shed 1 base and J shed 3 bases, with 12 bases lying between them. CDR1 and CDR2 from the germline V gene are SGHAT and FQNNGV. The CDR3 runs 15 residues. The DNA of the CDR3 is TGTGCCAGCAGCTTAGGGGCCGACACTTACTATGGCTACACCTTC. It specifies CASSLGADTYYGYTF.

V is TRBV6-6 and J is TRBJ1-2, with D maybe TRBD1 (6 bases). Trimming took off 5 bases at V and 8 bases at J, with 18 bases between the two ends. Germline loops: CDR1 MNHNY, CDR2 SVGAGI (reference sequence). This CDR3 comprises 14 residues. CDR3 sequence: CASSNRAAVWGYTF. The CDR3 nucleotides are TGTGCCAGCAGTAACAGGGCGGCGGTGTGGGGCTACACCTTC.

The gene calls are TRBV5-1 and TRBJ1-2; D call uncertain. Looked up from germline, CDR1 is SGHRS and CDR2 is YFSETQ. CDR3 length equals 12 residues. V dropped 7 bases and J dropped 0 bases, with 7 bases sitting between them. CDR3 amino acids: CASGQTNYGYTF. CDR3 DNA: TGCGCCAGCGGCCAGACTAACTATGGCTACACCTTC.

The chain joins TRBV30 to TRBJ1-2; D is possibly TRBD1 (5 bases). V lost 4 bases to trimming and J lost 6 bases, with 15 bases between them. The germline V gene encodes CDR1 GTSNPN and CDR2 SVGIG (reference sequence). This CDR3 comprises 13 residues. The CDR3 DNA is TGTGCCTGGACCCCGTCCAGGGCTGATGGCTACACCTTC. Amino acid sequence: CAWTPSRADGYTF.

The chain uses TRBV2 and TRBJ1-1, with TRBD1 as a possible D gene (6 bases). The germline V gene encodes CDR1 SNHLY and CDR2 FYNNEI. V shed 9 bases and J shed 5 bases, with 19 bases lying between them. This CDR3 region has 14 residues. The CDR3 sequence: CASGGGGYGTEAFF. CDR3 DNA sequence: TGTGCCAGTGGAGGGGGGGGATACGGGACTGAAGCTTTCTTT.

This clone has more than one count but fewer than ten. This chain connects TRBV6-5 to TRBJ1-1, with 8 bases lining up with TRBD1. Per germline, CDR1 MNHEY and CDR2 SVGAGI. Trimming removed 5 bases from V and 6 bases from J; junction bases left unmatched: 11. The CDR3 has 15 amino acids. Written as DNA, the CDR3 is TGTGCCAGCAGTCGATTGTCAGGGGGCAGGGCTGAAGCTTTCTTT. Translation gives CASSRLSGGRAEAFF.

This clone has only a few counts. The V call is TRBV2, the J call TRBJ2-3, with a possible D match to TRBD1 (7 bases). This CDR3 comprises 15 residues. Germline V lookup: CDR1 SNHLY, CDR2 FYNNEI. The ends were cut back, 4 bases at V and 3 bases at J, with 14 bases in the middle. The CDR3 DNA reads TGTGCCAGCAGTGGGCCAGGGGGGAGGACAGATACGCAGTATTTT. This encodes CASSGPGGRTDTQYF.

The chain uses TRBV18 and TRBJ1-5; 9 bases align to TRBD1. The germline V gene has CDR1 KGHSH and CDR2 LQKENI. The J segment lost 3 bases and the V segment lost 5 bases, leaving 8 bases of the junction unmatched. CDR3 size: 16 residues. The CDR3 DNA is TGTGCCAGCTCAGTCACCGGGACAGGGATCAATCAGCCCCAGCATTTT. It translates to CASSVTGTGINQPQHF.

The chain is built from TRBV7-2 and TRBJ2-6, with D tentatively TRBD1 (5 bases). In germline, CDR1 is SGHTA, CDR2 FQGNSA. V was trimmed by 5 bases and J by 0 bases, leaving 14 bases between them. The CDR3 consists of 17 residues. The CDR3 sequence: CASSRNLQVSGANVLTF. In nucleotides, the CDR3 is TGTGCCAGCAGCCGAAACTTACAGGTCTCTGGGGCCAACGTCCTGACTTTC.

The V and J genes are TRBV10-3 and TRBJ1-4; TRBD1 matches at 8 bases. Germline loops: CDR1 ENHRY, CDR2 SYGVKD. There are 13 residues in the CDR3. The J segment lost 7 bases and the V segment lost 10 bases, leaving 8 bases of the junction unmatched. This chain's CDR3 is CATGGTGFEKLFF. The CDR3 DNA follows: TGTGCCACTGGCGGGACAGGATTTGAAAAACTGTTTTTT.

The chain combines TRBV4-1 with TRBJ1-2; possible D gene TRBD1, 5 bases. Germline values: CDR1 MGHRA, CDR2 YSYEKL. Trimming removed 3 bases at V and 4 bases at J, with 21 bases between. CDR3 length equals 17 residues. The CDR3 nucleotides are TGCGCCAGCAGCCATACCGGGACCACCTTTAGCGGCTATGGCTACACCTTC. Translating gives CASSHTGTTFSGYGYTF.

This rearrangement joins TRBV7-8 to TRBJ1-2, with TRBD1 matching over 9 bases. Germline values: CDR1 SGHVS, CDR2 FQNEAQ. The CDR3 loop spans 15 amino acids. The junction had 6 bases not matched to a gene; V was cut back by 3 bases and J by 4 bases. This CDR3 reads CASSLGGQGAYGYTF. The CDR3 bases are TGTGCCAGCAGCTTGGGGGGACAGGGAGCCTATGGCTACACCTTC. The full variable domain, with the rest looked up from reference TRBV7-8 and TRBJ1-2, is GAGVSQSPRYKVAKRGQDVALRCDPISGHVSLFWYQQALGQGPEFLTYFQNEAQLDKSGLPSDRFFAERPEGSVSTLKIQRTQQEDSAVYLCASSLGGQGAYGYTFGSGTRLTVV.

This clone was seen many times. The CDR3 DNA reads TGTGCCAGTAGTATTGGAGGCTCCTATAATTCACCCCTCCACTTT. Translation gives CASSIGGSYNSPLHF. The chain recombines TRBV19 with TRBJ1-6; D is undetermined. There are 15 residues in the CDR3. The V end lost 3 bases, the J end lost 0 bases, and 6 bases lay between the germline ends. CDR1 is LNHDA, CDR2 SQIVND, per germline (reference sequence).

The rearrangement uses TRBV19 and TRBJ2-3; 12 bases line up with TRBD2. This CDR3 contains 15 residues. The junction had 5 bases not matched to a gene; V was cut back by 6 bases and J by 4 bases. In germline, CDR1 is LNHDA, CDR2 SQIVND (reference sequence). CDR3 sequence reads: CASSPTSGGADTQYF. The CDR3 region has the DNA TGTGCCAGTAGCCCGACTAGCGGGGGCGCAGATACGCAGTATTTT.

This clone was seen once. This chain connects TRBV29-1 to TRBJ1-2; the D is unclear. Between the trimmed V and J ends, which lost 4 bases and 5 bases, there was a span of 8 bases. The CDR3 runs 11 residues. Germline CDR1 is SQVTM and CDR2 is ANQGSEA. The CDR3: CSVGGPYGYTF. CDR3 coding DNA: TGCAGCGTTGGTGGGCCTTATGGCTACACCTTC.

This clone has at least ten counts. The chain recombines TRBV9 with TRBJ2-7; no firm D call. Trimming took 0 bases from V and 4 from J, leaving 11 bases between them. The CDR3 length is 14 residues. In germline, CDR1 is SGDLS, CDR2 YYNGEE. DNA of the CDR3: TGTGCCAGCAGCGTAGATCGAAGAGGTTACGAGCAGTACTTC. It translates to CASSVDRRGYEQYF. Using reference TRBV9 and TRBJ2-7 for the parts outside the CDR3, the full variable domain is DSGVTQTPKHLITATGQRVTLRCSPRSGDLSVYWYQQSLDQGLQFLIQYYNGEERAKGNILERFSAQQFPDLHSELNLSSLELGDSALYFCASSVDRRGYEQYFGPGTRLTVT.

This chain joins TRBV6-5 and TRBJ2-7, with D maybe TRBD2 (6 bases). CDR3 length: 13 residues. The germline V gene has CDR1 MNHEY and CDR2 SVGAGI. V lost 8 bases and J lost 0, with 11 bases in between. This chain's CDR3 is CASQRVSSYEQYF. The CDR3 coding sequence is TGTGCCAGCCAGCGGGTCAGCTCCTACGAGCAGTACTTC.

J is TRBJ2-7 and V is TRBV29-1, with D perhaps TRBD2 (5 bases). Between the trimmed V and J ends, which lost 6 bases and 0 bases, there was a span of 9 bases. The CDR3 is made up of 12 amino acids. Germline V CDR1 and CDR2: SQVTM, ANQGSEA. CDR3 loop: CSVARGSYEQYF. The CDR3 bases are TGCAGCGTCGCCCGGGGCTCCTACGAGCAGTACTTC.